Shown below are 9 T cell receptor beta chains from a single sample sequenced in a study of long-term antiretroviral therapy in people with HIV. It was version v3.0 of the immunoSEQ assay that was run at survey level. Sequencing was performed with immunoSEQ multiplex PCR; in TCRdb, only in-frame clones are kept and a portion is missing. Of more than 20,000 clones listed, approximately 81% were seen once; the top ten hold approximately 15%. The sample was unsorted PBMCs, taken at the start of antiretroviral therapy, before treatment. These receptors were taken from a woman aged 18-29 years with HIV.

V usage is TRBV5-4 and J usage is TRBJ2-7; 7 bases match TRBD2. CDR1 and CDR2 from the germline V gene are SGHNT and YYREEE (reference sequence). This CDR3 has 14 amino acids. The V and J ends lost 4 bases and 3 bases, in that order; junction bases with no gene match: 7. The CDR3 reads CASSPPGLLYEQYF. The CDR3 DNA reads TGTGCCAGCAGCCCGCCGGGACTACTCTACGAGCAGTACTTC.

This clone was observed once. The chain employs TRBV6-6 and TRBJ1-1; D is unclear. Between the trimmed V and J ends, which lost 5 bases and 5 bases, there was a span of 18 bases. The CDR3 contains 15 residues. Germline CDR1 is MNHNY and CDR2 is SVGAGI (reference sequence). CDR3: CASSPLLPGETEAFF. The CDR3 coding sequence is TGTGCCAGCAGTCCGCTATTACCTGGAGAGACTGAAGCTTTCTTT.

This clone was detected once. The chain carries TRBV23-1 and TRBJ1-2; D unclear. TRBV23-1 belongs to the ORF category, with a function that is uncertain. This CDR3 region has 9 residues. V was trimmed by 11 bases and J by 8 bases, leaving 9 bases between them. CDR3 sequence reads: CADPGGYTF. The CDR3 DNA follows: TGCGCCGACCCGGGGGGCTACACCTTC.

The genes are TRBV11-1 and TRBJ2-3, with a possible D match to TRBD1 (5 bases). The CDR3 spans 16 residues. Germline assignment: CDR1 SGHAT and CDR2 FQDESV (reference sequence). Trimming took off 2 bases at V and 1 base at J, with 13 bases between the two ends. The CDR3 nucleotides are TGTGCCAGCAGCTTACCAGGGTGGGGTGGCACAGATACGCAGTATTTT. It yields the protein CASSLPGWGGTDTQYF. Full variable domain (rest looked up from reference TRBV11-1 and TRBJ2-3): EAEVAQSPRYKITEKSQAVAFWCDPISGHATLYWYRQILGQGPELLVQFQDESVVDDSQLPKDRFSAERLKGVDSTLKIQPAELGDSAMYLCASSLPGWGGTDTQYFGPGTRLTVL.

This chain uses TRBV6-5 with TRBJ2-2; TRBD1 aligns across 8 bases. The J segment lost 6 bases and the V segment lost 7 bases, leaving 7 bases of the junction unmatched. Germline V gene sequence: CDR1 MNHEY, CDR2 SVGAGI. The CDR3 sequence is 14 residues long. The CDR3 spells CASTYTDRAGELFF. The CDR3 DNA is TGTGCCAGCACCTACACGGACAGGGCCGGGGAGCTGTTTTTT.

The rearrangement joins TRBV5-1 to TRBJ2-7, with D perhaps matching TRBD1 (6 bases). The V and J ends lost 2 bases and 2 bases respectively, with 11 bases between them. The germline V gene encodes CDR1 SGHRS and CDR2 YFSETQ. The length of the CDR3 is 14 residues. The CDR3 region has the DNA TGCGCCAGCAGCTTATTACAGGGACCCTACGAGCAGTACTTC. The encoded protein is CASSLLQGPYEQYF.

This sequence joins TRBV7-9 and TRBJ2-1, with D perhaps matching TRBD2 (5 bases). The V gene lost 5 bases and the J gene lost 12 bases, with 14 bases spanning the gap. CDR1 is SEHNR and CDR2 is FQNEAQ in the germline V gene (reference sequence). The CDR3 totals 12 residues. CDR3: CASSPDGETQFF. CDR3 coding DNA: TGTGCCAGCAGCCCGGATGGGGAGACGCAGTTCTTC.

The gene calls are TRBV11-2 and TRBJ1-5; TRBD1 agrees at 7 bases. After removal of 1 base from V and 0 bases from J, the junction contained 3 bases not matched to a gene. Germline CDR1 SGHAT, CDR2 FQNNGV. The CDR3 covers 16 residues. CDR3 sequence: CASSLAGTVSNQPQHF. CDR3 nucleotides: TGTGCCAGCAGCTTAGCCGGGACAGTTAGCAATCAGCCCCAGCATTTT.

The rearrangement links TRBV5-6 to TRBJ1-2; 7 nucleotides match TRBD1. The CDR3 extends over 16 amino acids. The V and J ends lost 0 bases and 5 bases, in that order; junction bases with no gene match: 10. Germline assignment: CDR1 SGHDT and CDR2 YYEEEE. The CDR3 is CASSLEFAGTEYGYTF. In DNA form, the CDR3 reads TGTGCCAGCAGCTTGGAGTTCGCAGGGACAGAGTATGGCTACACCTTC.